This TCR beta chain originates from a study of CD8 T cells in ankylosing spondylitis. The study's findings and limits: Significant enrichment of disease-linked clones was reported in matched ankylosing spondylitis synovial fluid. Relatively scarce in peripheral blood, disease-linked clones were CD8+. For ankylosing spondylitis blood, a TCR beta motif of several highly homologous variants appeared characteristic.

TCR beta libraries were made by quantitative 5'-RACE with molecular barcodes. Each CDR3 protein is one row after TCRdb ran MiXCR on the 5' RACE reads. This table has 40,000 or so distinct CDR3 sequences, less than 4% appearing once. This clonotype was observed at least ten times. What it recognizes is unknown. Specimen: blood, either unsorted or a sorted T cell fraction (not recorded which). The TCR originated in a male donor with ankylosing spondylitis or in good health (not recorded which).

In DNA, the CDR3 is TGTGCCAGCAGCTCACCAGGCCGGGACAGGTTTTTTGGCTACACCTTC. Amino acids: CASSSPGRDRFFGYTF. V usage is TRBV9 and J usage is TRBJ1-2; 8 nucleotides align to TRBD1. Germline values: CDR1 SGDLS, CDR2 YYNGEE. The CDR3 runs 16 residues. V lost 4 bases, J lost 7 bases, and 15 bases stayed unmatched.